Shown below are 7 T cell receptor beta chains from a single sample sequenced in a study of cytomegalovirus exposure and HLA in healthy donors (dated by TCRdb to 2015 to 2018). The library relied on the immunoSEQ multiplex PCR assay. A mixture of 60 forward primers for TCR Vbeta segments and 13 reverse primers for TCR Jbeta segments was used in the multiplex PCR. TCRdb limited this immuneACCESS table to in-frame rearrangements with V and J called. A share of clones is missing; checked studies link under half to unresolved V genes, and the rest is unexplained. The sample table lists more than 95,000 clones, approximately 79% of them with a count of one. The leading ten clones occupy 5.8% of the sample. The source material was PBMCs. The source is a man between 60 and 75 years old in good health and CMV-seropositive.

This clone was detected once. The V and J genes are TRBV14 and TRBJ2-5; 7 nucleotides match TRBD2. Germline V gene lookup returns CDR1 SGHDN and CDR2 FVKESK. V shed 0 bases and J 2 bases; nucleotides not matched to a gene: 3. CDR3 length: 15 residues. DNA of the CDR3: TGTGCCAGCAGCCAAGATTGGCGGGGGCAAGAGACCCAGTACTTC. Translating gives CASSQDWRGQETQYF. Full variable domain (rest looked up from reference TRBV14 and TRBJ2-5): EAGVTQFPSHSVIEKGQTVTLRCDPISGHDNLYWYRRVMGKEIKFLLHFVKESKQDESGMPNNRFLAERTGGTYSTLKVQPAELEDSGVYFCASSQDWRGQETQYFGPGTRLLVL.

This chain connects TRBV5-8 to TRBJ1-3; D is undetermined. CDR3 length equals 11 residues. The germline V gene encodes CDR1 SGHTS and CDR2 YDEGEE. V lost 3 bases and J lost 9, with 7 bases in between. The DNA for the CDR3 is TGTGCCAGCAGCTCCTGGCCCACCATATATTTT. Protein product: CASSSWPTIYF.

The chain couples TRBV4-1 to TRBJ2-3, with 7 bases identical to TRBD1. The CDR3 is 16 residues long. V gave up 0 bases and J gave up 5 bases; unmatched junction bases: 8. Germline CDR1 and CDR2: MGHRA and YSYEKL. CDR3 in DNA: TGCGCCAGCAGCCAAGACCCGGGACAGAGTGGAGATACGCAGTATTTT. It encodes CASSQDPGQSGDTQYF.

CDR3 sequence: CASSRTGEAFF. The CDR3 bases are TGTGCCAGCAGTAGGACAGGTGAAGCTTTCTTT. The rearrangement joins TRBV28 to TRBJ1-1; 7 positions match TRBD1. CDR1 and CDR2 from the germline V gene are MDHEN and SYDVKM. The CDR3 has 11 residues. V was pared by 5 bases and J by 7 bases, with 1 base of the junction left unmatched.

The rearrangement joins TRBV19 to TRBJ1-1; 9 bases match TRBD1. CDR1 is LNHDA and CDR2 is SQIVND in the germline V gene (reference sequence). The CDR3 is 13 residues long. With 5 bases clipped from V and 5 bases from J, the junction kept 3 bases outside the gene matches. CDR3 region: CASSADRGTEAFF. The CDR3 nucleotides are TGTGCCAGTAGTGCGGACAGGGGTACTGAAGCTTTCTTT.

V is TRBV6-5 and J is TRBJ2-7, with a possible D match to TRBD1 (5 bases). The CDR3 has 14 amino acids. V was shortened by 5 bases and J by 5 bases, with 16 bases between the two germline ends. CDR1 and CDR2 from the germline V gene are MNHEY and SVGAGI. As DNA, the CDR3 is TGTGCCAGCAGTGGGCAGGGTGGCCTAGACGAGCAGTACTTC. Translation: CASSGQGGLDEQYF.

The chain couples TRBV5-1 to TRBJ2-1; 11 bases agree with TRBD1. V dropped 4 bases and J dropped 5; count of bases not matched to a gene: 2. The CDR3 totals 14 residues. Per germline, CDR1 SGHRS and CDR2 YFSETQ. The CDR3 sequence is CASSKGQGDNEQFF. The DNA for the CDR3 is TGCGCCAGCAGCAAGGGACAGGGGGACAATGAGCAGTTCTTC.